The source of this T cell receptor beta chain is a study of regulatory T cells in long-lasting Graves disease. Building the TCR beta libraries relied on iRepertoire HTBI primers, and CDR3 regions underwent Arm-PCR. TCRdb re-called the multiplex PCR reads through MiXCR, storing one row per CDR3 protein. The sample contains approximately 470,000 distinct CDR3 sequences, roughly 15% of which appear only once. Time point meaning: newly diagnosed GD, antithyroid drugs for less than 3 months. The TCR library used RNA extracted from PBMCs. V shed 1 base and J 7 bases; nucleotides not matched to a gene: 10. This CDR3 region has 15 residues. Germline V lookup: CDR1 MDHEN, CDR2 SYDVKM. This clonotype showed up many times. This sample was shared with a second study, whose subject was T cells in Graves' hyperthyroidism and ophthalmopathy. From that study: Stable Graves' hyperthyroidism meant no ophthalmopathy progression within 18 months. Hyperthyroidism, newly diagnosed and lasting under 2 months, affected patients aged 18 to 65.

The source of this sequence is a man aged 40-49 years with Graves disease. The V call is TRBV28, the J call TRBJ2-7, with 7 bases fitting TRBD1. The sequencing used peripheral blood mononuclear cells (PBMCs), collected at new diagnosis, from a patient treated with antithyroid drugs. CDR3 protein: CASSLSDRMSGEQYF. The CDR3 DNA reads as TGTGCCAGCAGTTTATCGGACAGGATGTCTGGGGAGCAGTACTTC.